These T cell receptor beta chains were read from a single sample in a study of T cell changes during pregnancy in multiple sclerosis. Method: immunoSEQ multiplex PCR; TCRdb's copy keeps in-frame clones and lacks some. The data hold about 65,000 clones, with 85% to 95% observed a single time. The sample consisted of CD8+ T cells from peripheral blood mononuclear cells, taken in the third trimester of pregnancy. The receptors here all came from a female donor in good health, enrolled as a control in a pregnancy study. CDR3s include the opening cysteine and the closing phenylalanine or tryptophan. Fields, in order: clone size, J gene, V gene, D gene, CDR3 protein, CDR3 DNA. D genes are given only for firm matches. Rows may omit the clone size; those that give it use once, few, many or a size class.

clone_size: few
j_call: TRBJ1-1
v_call: TRBV9
d_call: -
cdr3_aa: CASSAGGNTEAFF
cdr3_nt: TGTGCCAGCAGCGCCGGGGGGAACACTGAAGCTTTCTTT

clone_size: -
j_call: TRBJ1-2
v_call: TRBV12-5
d_call: -
cdr3_aa: CASGLVRGGDRYGYTF
cdr3_nt: TGTGCTAGTGGTTTGGTGCGGGGAGGGGATCGCTATGGCTACACCTTC

clone_size: -
j_call: TRBJ2-7
v_call: TRBV6-1
d_call: TRBD1
cdr3_aa: CASSPRTGVTYEQYF
cdr3_nt: TGTGCCAGCAGCCCCAGGACAGGGGTTACCTACGAGCAGTACTTC

clone_size: -
j_call: TRBJ1-1
v_call: TRBV9
d_call: -
cdr3_aa: CASSIMNTEAFF
cdr3_nt: TGTGCCAGCAGCATCATGAACACTGAAGCTTTCTTT

clone_size: -
j_call: TRBJ1-3
v_call: TRBV25-1
d_call: -
cdr3_aa: CASSGRGTGNTIYF
cdr3_nt: TGTGCCAGCAGTGGCAGGGGAACTGGAAACACCATATATTTT

clone_size: once
j_call: TRBJ2-7
v_call: TRBV7-9
d_call: TRBD1
cdr3_aa: CASSSRTGTHEQYF
cdr3_nt: TGTGCCAGCAGTTCCCGGACAGGGACCCACGAGCAGTACTTC

clone_size: -
j_call: TRBJ1-1
v_call: TRBV6-6
d_call: TRBD1
cdr3_aa: CASRPPQQGAGTEAFF
cdr3_nt: TGTGCCAGCAGACCTCCTCAACAGGGGGCAGGCACTGAAGCTTTCTTT

clone_size: -
j_call: TRBJ1-3
v_call: TRBV7-9
d_call: -
cdr3_aa: CASSLTVTASGNTIYF
cdr3_nt: TGTGCCAGCAGCTTGACAGTTACTGCATCTGGAAACACCATATATTTT

clone_size: -
j_call: TRBJ2-2
v_call: TRBV4-3
d_call: TRBD2
cdr3_aa: CASSRRGGPGELFF
cdr3_nt: TGCGCCAGCAGCCGGCGGGGGGGCCCCGGGGAGCTGTTTTTT

clone_size: -
j_call: TRBJ2-1
v_call: TRBV29-1
d_call: TRBD2
cdr3_aa: CSVLRPTSSNEQFF
cdr3_nt: TGCAGCGTCCTAAGGCCGACTAGCTCCAATGAGCAGTTCTTC

clone_size: -
j_call: TRBJ1-5
v_call: TRBV7-9
d_call: -
cdr3_aa: CASSLAAGYQPQHF
cdr3_nt: TGTGCCAGCAGCTTAGCGGCGGGGTATCAGCCCCAGCATTTT

clone_size: -
j_call: TRBJ2-3
v_call: TRBV6-5
d_call: TRBD2
cdr3_aa: CASSYSTGGPQDTQYF
cdr3_nt: TGTGCCAGCAGTTACTCGACGGGGGGGCCTCAAGATACGCAGTATTTT

clone_size: -
j_call: TRBJ1-1
v_call: TRBV27
d_call: TRBD1
cdr3_aa: CASSFTGATEAFF
cdr3_nt: TGTGCCAGCAGCTTCACAGGGGCCACTGAAGCTTTCTTT

clone_size: -
j_call: TRBJ1-1
v_call: TRBV7-9
d_call: -
cdr3_aa: CASSFLYGREDTEAFF
cdr3_nt: TGTGCCAGCAGCTTTTTATATGGGAGGGAGGACACTGAAGCTTTCTTT

clone_size: -
j_call: TRBJ2-7
v_call: TRBV15
d_call: TRBD2
cdr3_aa: CATSRETSGTAYEQYF
cdr3_nt: TGTGCCACCAGCAGAGAGACTAGCGGGACCGCCTACGAGCAGTACTTC

clone_size: -
j_call: TRBJ1-6
v_call: TRBV30
d_call: -
cdr3_aa: CAWRPGSALSPLHF
cdr3_nt: TGTGCCTGGAGACCAGGGTCGGCGCTTTCACCCCTCCACTTT

clone_size: -
j_call: TRBJ1-1
v_call: TRBV6-6
d_call: -
cdr3_aa: CASSPSLMNTEAFF
cdr3_nt: TGTGCCAGCAGTCCTTCACTTATGAACACTGAAGCTTTCTTT

clone_size: -
j_call: TRBJ1-1
v_call: TRBV18
d_call: -
cdr3_aa: CASSPTKAEAFF
cdr3_nt: TGTGCCAGCTCACCGACAAAGGCTGAAGCTTTCTTT

clone_size: -
j_call: TRBJ2-7
v_call: TRBV9
d_call: TRBD1
cdr3_aa: CASSLGTGSYEQYF
cdr3_nt: TGTGCCAGCAGCCTTGGGACAGGATCCTACGAGCAGTACTTC

clone_size: -
j_call: TRBJ2-1
v_call: TRBV14
d_call: TRBD1
cdr3_aa: CASSQEIGQGLYNEQFF
cdr3_nt: TGTGCCAGCAGCCAAGAAATAGGACAGGGGTTGTACAATGAGCAGTTCTTC

clone_size: -
j_call: TRBJ2-5
v_call: TRBV4-3
d_call: -
cdr3_aa: CASSQVLWDSEYF
cdr3_nt: TGCGCCAGCAGCCAAGTGCTTTGGGACTCAGAGTACTTC

clone_size: -
j_call: TRBJ2-7
v_call: TRBV6-6
d_call: TRBD1
cdr3_aa: CASSYEAGGSYEQYF
cdr3_nt: TGTGCCAGCAGTTACGAGGCAGGGGGATCCTACGAGCAGTACTTC

clone_size: -
j_call: TRBJ2-2
v_call: TRBV4-1
d_call: TRBD2
cdr3_aa: CASSQDEGLADLTNTGELFF
cdr3_nt: TGCGCCAGCAGCCAAGATGAGGGACTAGCGGATTTAACGAACACCGGGGAGCTGTTTTTT

clone_size: -
j_call: TRBJ1-2
v_call: TRBV7-9
d_call: TRBD1
cdr3_aa: CASSVAEGASGYTF
cdr3_nt: TGTGCCAGCAGCGTGGCGGAGGGGGCAAGTGGCTACACCTTC

clone_size: -
j_call: TRBJ1-3
v_call: TRBV4-1
d_call: TRBD1
cdr3_aa: CASSRTGRVDWGNTIYF
cdr3_nt: TGCGCCAGCAGCCGGACAGGGAGGGTTGATTGGGGAAACACCATATATTTT

clone_size: -
j_call: TRBJ1-1
v_call: TRBV19
d_call: -
cdr3_aa: CASSIQGSNTEAFF
cdr3_nt: TGTGCCAGTAGTATACAGGGCTCGAACACTGAAGCTTTCTTT

clone_size: few
j_call: TRBJ1-1
v_call: TRBV7-2
d_call: -
cdr3_aa: CASSQPRRATDEAFF
cdr3_nt: TGTGCCAGCAGCCAACCTCGGCGGGCGACCGACGAAGCTTTCTTT

clone_size: -
j_call: TRBJ2-1
v_call: TRBV7-6
d_call: -
cdr3_aa: CASTLGPEQFF
cdr3_nt: TGTGCCAGCACCCTAGGTCCTGAGCAGTTCTTC

clone_size: once
j_call: TRBJ2-7
v_call: TRBV5-4
d_call: -
cdr3_aa: CASSSSSYEQYF
cdr3_nt: TGTGCCAGCAGCTCGAGCTCCTACGAGCAGTACTTC

clone_size: -
j_call: TRBJ2-1
v_call: TRBV5-1
d_call: -
cdr3_aa: CASSLEQAPYNEQFF
cdr3_nt: TGCGCCAGCAGCTTGGAACAGGCCCCCTACAATGAGCAGTTCTTC

clone_size: -
j_call: TRBJ2-1
v_call: TRBV7-9
d_call: TRBD2
cdr3_aa: CASSFPSGGNNEQFF
cdr3_nt: TGTGCCAGCAGCTTTCCCTCCGGGGGGAACAATGAGCAGTTCTTC

clone_size: -
j_call: TRBJ1-3
v_call: TRBV30
d_call: TRBD1
cdr3_aa: CAWLTGAGNTIYF
cdr3_nt: TGTGCCTGGTTAACAGGGGCTGGAAACACCATATATTTT

clone_size: -
j_call: TRBJ1-2
v_call: TRBV5-8
d_call: -
cdr3_aa: CASSLVGQSYGYTF
cdr3_nt: TGTGCCAGCAGCTTGGTGGGACAAAGCTATGGCTACACCTTC

clone_size: -
j_call: TRBJ1-1
v_call: TRBV29-1
d_call: TRBD1
cdr3_aa: CSVFTGTGGFFSEAFF
cdr3_nt: TGCAGCGTTTTCACCGGGACAGGGGGTTTTTTTTCTGAAGCTTTCTTT

clone_size: -
j_call: TRBJ1-1
v_call: TRBV30
d_call: -
cdr3_aa: CACIRGPIMNTEAFF
cdr3_nt: TGTGCCTGTATCCGAGGGCCGATTATGAACACTGAAGCTTTCTTT

clone_size: -
j_call: TRBJ2-7
v_call: TRBV10-3
d_call: TRBD2
cdr3_aa: CAISEGVAGSYEQYF
cdr3_nt: TGTGCCATCAGTGAGGGGGTAGCGGGGTCCTACGAGCAGTACTTC

clone_size: once
j_call: TRBJ2-7
v_call: TRBV7-9
d_call: -
cdr3_aa: CASSPPLTGSSYEQYF
cdr3_nt: TGTGCCAGCAGCCCCCCTCTAACCGGTAGCTCCTACGAGCAGTACTTC

clone_size: -
j_call: TRBJ1-1
v_call: TRBV5-1
d_call: -
cdr3_aa: CASSETGLLNTEAFF
cdr3_nt: TGCGCCAGCAGCGAAACGGGACTCCTGAACACTGAAGCTTTCTTT

clone_size: -
j_call: TRBJ2-7
v_call: TRBV9
d_call: TRBD1
cdr3_aa: CASSVGTGAYEQYF
cdr3_nt: TGTGCCAGCAGCGTGGGGACAGGGGCCTACGAGCAGTACTTC

clone_size: -
j_call: TRBJ2-7
v_call: TRBV27
d_call: -
cdr3_aa: CASSFGPNSYEQYF
cdr3_nt: TGTGCCAGCAGCTTTGGGCCTAACAGCTACGAGCAGTACTTC

clone_size: -
j_call: TRBJ2-1
v_call: TRBV5-1
d_call: -
cdr3_aa: CASSYGPSVERDEQFF
cdr3_nt: TGCGCCAGCAGCTATGGCCCCAGTGTCGAGCGCGATGAGCAGTTCTTC

clone_size: -
j_call: TRBJ1-1
v_call: TRBV7-9
d_call: TRBD1
cdr3_aa: CASSLARDRENTEAFF
cdr3_nt: TGTGCCAGCAGCTTAGCTAGGGACAGGGAGAACACTGAAGCTTTCTTT

clone_size: -
j_call: TRBJ1-2
v_call: TRBV11-1
d_call: TRBD1
cdr3_aa: CASSLAAGGESNGYTF
cdr3_nt: TGTGCCAGCAGCTTAGCGGCAGGGGGCGAATCTAATGGCTACACCTTC

clone_size: -
j_call: TRBJ1-1
v_call: TRBV4-1
d_call: TRBD1
cdr3_aa: CASSGGTGANTEAFF
cdr3_nt: TGCGCCAGCAGCGGAGGGACAGGGGCGAACACTGAAGCTTTCTTT

clone_size: -
j_call: TRBJ1-2
v_call: TRBV28
d_call: TRBD1
cdr3_aa: CASSLDRGHGYGYTF
cdr3_nt: TGTGCCAGCAGTTTGGACAGGGGGCATGGCTATGGCTACACCTTC

clone_size: -
j_call: TRBJ2-1
v_call: TRBV6-1
d_call: TRBD2
cdr3_aa: CASSEAWGGSYNEQFF
cdr3_nt: TGTGCCAGCAGTGAAGCTTGGGGGGGGTCTTACAATGAGCAGTTCTTC

clone_size: -
j_call: TRBJ1-2
v_call: TRBV27
d_call: TRBD1
cdr3_aa: CASSPRGASILYTF
cdr3_nt: TGTGCCAGCAGTCCCAGGGGGGCGTCCATATTGTACACCTTC

clone_size: -
j_call: TRBJ1-4
v_call: TRBV18
d_call: -
cdr3_aa: CASSPPAGLGEKLFF
cdr3_nt: TGTGCCAGCTCACCACCGGCCGGTCTCGGGGAAAAACTGTTTTTT

clone_size: -
j_call: TRBJ2-3
v_call: TRBV6-1
d_call: TRBD2
cdr3_aa: CASSVSSGGTDTQYF
cdr3_nt: TGTGCCAGCAGTGTTTCTAGCGGGGGCACAGATACGCAGTATTTT

clone_size: -
j_call: TRBJ2-5
v_call: TRBV14
d_call: -
cdr3_aa: CASSPLRGQETQYF
cdr3_nt: TGTGCCAGCAGCCCCCTTAGGGGACAAGAGACCCAGTACTTC

clone_size: once
j_call: TRBJ2-7
v_call: TRBV5-1
d_call: TRBD1
cdr3_aa: CASSTGTGLYEQYF
cdr3_nt: TGCGCCAGCAGCACCGGGACAGGACTCTACGAGCAGTACTTC

clone_size: -
j_call: TRBJ2-2
v_call: TRBV29-1
d_call: -
cdr3_aa: CSVEDREAGELFF
cdr3_nt: TGCAGCGTTGAAGATCGAGAAGCCGGGGAGCTGTTTTTT